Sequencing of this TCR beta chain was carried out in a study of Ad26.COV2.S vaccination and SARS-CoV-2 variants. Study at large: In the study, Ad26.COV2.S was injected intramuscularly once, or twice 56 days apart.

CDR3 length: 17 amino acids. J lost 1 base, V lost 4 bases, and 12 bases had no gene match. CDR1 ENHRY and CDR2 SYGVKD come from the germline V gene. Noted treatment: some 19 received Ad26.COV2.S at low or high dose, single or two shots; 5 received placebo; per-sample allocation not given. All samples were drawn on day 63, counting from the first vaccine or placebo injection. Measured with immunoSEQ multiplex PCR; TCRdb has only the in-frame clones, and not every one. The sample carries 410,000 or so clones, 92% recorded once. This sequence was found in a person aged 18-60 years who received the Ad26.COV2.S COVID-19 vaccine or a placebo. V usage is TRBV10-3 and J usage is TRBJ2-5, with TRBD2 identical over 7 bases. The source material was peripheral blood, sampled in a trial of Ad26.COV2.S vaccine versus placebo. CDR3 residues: CAISGGMQAGPQETQYF. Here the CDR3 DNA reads TGTGCCATCAGTGGTGGGATGCAAGCGGGACCCCAAGAGACCCAGTACTTC.